Listed here is a single T cell receptor beta chain. What it recognizes is unknown. Sequencing used immunoSEQ multiplex PCR; TCRdb keeps in-frame clones, though not all of them. The table lists roughly 150,000 clones, about 90% of them singletons. The data stem from a study of T cell responses to AZD1222 COVID-19 vaccine. Study observations and caveats: Seropositive AZD1222 recipients at baseline numbered only 5 to 7.

Germline-derived CDR1 and CDR2 are MGHDK and SYGVNS. Trimming stripped 4 bases from V and 2 bases from J, with 12 bases between. The CDR3 sequence is 15 residues long. The chain links TRBV25-1 to TRBJ2-1, with D perhaps given as TRBD1 or TRBD2 (5 bases each). The specimen was peripheral blood, collected on day 0 of AZD1222 vaccination. The receptor's source is an adult in good health. The CDR3 DNA reads as TGTGCCAGCAGTGCTGCAGGGAGCGCCTACAATGAGCAGTTCTTC. It yields the protein CASSAAGSAYNEQFF.